The source of this T cell receptor beta chain is a study of blood T cell repertoires in COVID-19. About the research overall: The United States, Italy and Spain provided the acute and convalescent COVID-19 samples.

Original processing methods: The authors estimated nucleated cell counts from reference gene primer amplification. Here immunoSEQ multiplex PCR was the method, and the copy in TCRdb shows in-frame clones only, minus some. V, J and clone size derive from that table, while D and trimming were established from the DNA sequence. The sample has around 58,000 clones, 88% seen once; the top ten hold roughly 43%. This clone came up once. Enrolment of Seattle patients took place during active infection, and they were followed longitudinally. The V end lost 7 bases, the J end lost 8 bases, and 18 bases lay between the germline ends. This CDR3 is 13 amino acids long. CDR1 and CDR2 from the germline V gene are SGHRS and YFSETQ.

The rearrangement links TRBV5-1 to TRBJ1-2; possibly TRBD1 for D (5 bases). The sample consisted of peripheral blood. The origin of this receptor is a woman aged 55 to 70 with COVID-19, enrolled during active disease. Here the CDR3 DNA reads TGCGCCAGCGCTGGGGCTGCTGAGTGGGGCTACACCTTC. Protein: CASAGAAEWGYTF. Full variable domain (remainder filled in from reference TRBV5-1 and TRBJ1-2): KAGVTQTPRYLIKTRGQQVTLSCSPISGHRSVSWYQQTPGQGLQFLFEYFSETQRNKGNFPGRFSGRQFSNSRSEMNVSTLELGDSALYLCASAGAAEWGYTFGSGTRLTVV.